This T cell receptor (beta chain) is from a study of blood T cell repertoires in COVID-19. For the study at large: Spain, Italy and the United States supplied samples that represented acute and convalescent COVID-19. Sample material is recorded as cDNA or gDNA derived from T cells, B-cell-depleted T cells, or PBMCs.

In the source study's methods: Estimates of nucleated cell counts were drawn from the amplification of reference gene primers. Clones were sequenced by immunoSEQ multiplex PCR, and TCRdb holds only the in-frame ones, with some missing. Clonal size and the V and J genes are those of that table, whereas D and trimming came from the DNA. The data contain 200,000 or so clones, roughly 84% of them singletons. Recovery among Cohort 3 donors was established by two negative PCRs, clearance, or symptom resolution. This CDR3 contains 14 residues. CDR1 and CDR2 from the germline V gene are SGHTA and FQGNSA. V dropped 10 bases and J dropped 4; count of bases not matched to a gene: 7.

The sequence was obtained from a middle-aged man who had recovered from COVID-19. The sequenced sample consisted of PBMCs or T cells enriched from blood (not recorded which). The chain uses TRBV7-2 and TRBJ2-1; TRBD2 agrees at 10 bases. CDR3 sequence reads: CANPLAGVYNEQFF. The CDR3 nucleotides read TGTGCCAACCCCCTAGCGGGGGTGTACAATGAGCAGTTCTTC.